This TCR beta chain was found in a study of blood T cell repertoires in COVID-19. Overall study context: COVID-19 samples from acute and convalescent phases originated in the United States, Italy and Spain. T cells, B-cell-depleted T cells, or PBMCs supplied cDNA or gDNA.

Authors' methods: Amplification of reference gene primers provided the estimated nucleated cell counts. Some clones are missing from TCRdb's copy, which holds only in-frame ones; the method was immunoSEQ multiplex PCR. The V and J calls and the clone size are those of that table, but D and trimming were determined from the DNA. There are 250,000 to 300,000 clones in the sample; 81% occur only once, and around 2.9% lies in the top ten. Trimming pared 7 bases from V and 0 bases from J, leaving 15 bases between. This CDR3 contains 16 residues. Looked up from germline, CDR1 is LGHNA and CDR2 is YNFKEQ. This clonotype was obtained from a woman aged 60 to 75 with active or convalescent COVID-19. Sequencing was done on a sample of peripheral blood. The V gene is TRBV4-2, the J gene TRBJ1-4; a possible D gene is TRBD1 (5 bases). CDR3 residues: CASTRQTPATNEKLFF. The CDR3 region has the DNA TGTGCCAGCACCCGACAGACCCCTGCAACTAATGAAAAACTGTTTTTT.